These 15 T cell receptor beta chains were sequenced from one sample in a study of blood T cell repertoires in COVID-19. Libraries were prepared by immunoSEQ multiplex PCR; TCRdb keeps only in-frame clonotypes and omits some of them. The table records 78,000 or so clones, about 91% of them present only once. The sequenced sample was peripheral blood. Receptor source: a woman in her forties or fifties with acute or convalescent COVID-19.

The chain has TRBV21-1 and TRBJ2-7; TRBD1 reflects the table's D call only, with no check against the DNA. TRBV21-1 is a pseudogene. The CDR3 is 18 residues long. The CDR3 here is CASTPRTGPWIEVYEQYF. DNA of the CDR3: TGTGCCAGCACTCCTCGGACAGGTCCCTGGATTGAAGTCTACGAGCAGTACTTC.

This sequence joins TRBV5-1 and TRBJ1-1; no clear D gene. Germline V gene lookup returns CDR1 SGHRS and CDR2 YFSETQ. There are 15 residues in the CDR3. V lost 0 bases and J 1 base, leaving 10 bases between the germline ends. CDR3 in amino acids: CASSLGGRSNTEAFF. In nucleotides, the CDR3 is TGCGCCAGCAGCTTGGGTGGCAGGTCGAACACTGAAGCTTTCTTT.

The chain carries TRBV6-6 and TRBJ2-1; D gene uncertain. Trimming took 6 bases from V and 8 from J, leaving 11 bases between them. The CDR3 loop spans 12 amino acids. Germline V gene lookup returns CDR1 MNHNY and CDR2 SVGAGI (reference sequence). CDR3 in amino acids: CASRYFEDEQFF. In DNA form, the CDR3 reads TGTGCCAGCAGGTATTTCGAGGATGAGCAGTTCTTC.

The CDR3 reads CASSEDGTGLYGYTF. Here the CDR3 DNA reads TGTGCCAGCAGCGAGGACGGGACAGGACTCTATGGCTACACCTTC. The chain uses TRBV9 and TRBJ1-2, with TRBD1 identical over 8 bases. The germline CDR1 and CDR2 sequences are SGDLS and YYNGEE. After removal of 3 bases from V and 4 bases from J, the junction contained 8 bases not matched to a gene. The CDR3 has 15 amino acids.

The CDR3 nucleotides read TGTGCCAGCAGTTACCACAGGGATAGCAATCAGCCCCAGCATTTT. It yields the protein CASSYHRDSNQPQHF. The chain has TRBV6-2 or TRBV6-3 and TRBJ1-5, with D possibly TRBD1 on 6 matching bases. Germline assignment: CDR1 MNHEY and CDR2 SVGEGT. Trimming removed 2 bases from V and 0 bases from J, with 8 bases in between. The CDR3 covers 15 residues.

The chain recombines TRBV3-1 (or the pseudogene TRBV3-2) with TRBJ2-1; D uncertain. This CDR3 region has 16 residues. The ends were cut back, 4 bases at V and 5 bases at J, with 18 bases in the middle. The germline V gene has CDR1 LGHDT and CDR2 YNNKEL (reference sequence). As DNA, the CDR3 is TGTGCCAGCAGCCGAGAGACCCCCGGCCAGGACAATGAGCAGTTCTTC. Amino acids: CASSRETPGQDNEQFF.

The chain couples TRBV4-1 to TRBJ2-1, with D maybe TRBD2 (6 bases). The germline V and J ends were trimmed by 5 bases and 4 bases, with 12 bases remaining between them. Germline CDR1 reads MGHRA; CDR2 reads YSYEKL. This CDR3 has 14 residues. CDR3 DNA: TGCGCCAGCAGCGGGAGGCTCGGGTACAATGAGCAGTTCTTC. Translated, it gives CASSGRLGYNEQFF.

This chain uses TRBV5-1 with TRBJ2-3; perhaps TRBD1 as D (6 bases). The germline gives CDR1 SGHRS, CDR2 YFSETQ. The length of the CDR3 is 16 residues. Trimming took off 4 bases at V and 1 base at J, with 16 bases between the two ends. CDR3 loop: CASSPRDILGTDTQYF. The CDR3 DNA is TGCGCCAGCAGCCCTCGGGACATTCTGGGCACAGATACGCAGTATTTT.

The chain has TRBV9 and TRBJ2-1; 9 bases are a match to TRBD1. Trimming took 3 bases from V and 8 from J; bases not matched to a gene: 12. The CDR3 is 16 amino acids. Germline V gene lookup returns CDR1 SGDLS and CDR2 YYNGEE. The CDR3 sequence is CASSARGQGGGHEQFF. In nucleotides, the CDR3 is TGTGCCAGCAGCGCCCGGGGACAGGGTGGGGGGCATGAGCAGTTCTTC.

This sequence joins TRBV6-5 and TRBJ1-3; D may be TRBD1 (6 bases). The germline gives CDR1 MNHEY, CDR2 SVGAGI. V was pared by 6 bases and J by 0 bases, with 6 bases between. The CDR3 is made up of 13 amino acids. In nucleotides, the CDR3 is TGTGCCAGCAGGGGACACTCTGGAAACACCATATATTTT. Amino acid sequence: CASRGHSGNTIYF.

The V gene is TRBV7-8, the J gene TRBJ1-2; no clear D. This CDR3 contains 12 residues. V lost 4 bases, J lost 2 bases, and 5 bases lay in between. Germline V CDR1 and CDR2: SGHVS, FQNEAQ. The CDR3 DNA follows: TGTGCCAGCAGCTCCCTCAACTATGGCTACACCTTC. It yields the protein CASSSLNYGYTF.

The chain has TRBV3-1 (or the pseudogene TRBV3-2) and TRBJ1-1; D is uncertain. The CDR3 runs 14 residues. The germline CDR1 and CDR2 sequences are LGHDT and YNNKEL (reference sequence). V was pared by 1 base and J by 5 bases, with 11 bases between. CDR3 residues: CASSQASSLTEAFF. DNA for the CDR3: TGTGCCAGCAGCCAAGCGTCCAGTCTGACTGAAGCTTTCTTT.

The chain has TRBV2 and TRBJ1-5, with TRBD1 as a possible D gene (5 bases). The CDR3 runs 16 residues. V was pared by 7 bases and J by 0 bases, with 16 bases between. CDR1 is SNHLY and CDR2 is FYNNEI in the germline V gene. This chain's CDR3 is CASTKGEVRSNQPQHF. CDR3 DNA: TGTGCCAGCACCAAAGGGGAGGTTCGTAGCAATCAGCCCCAGCATTTT.

The chain has TRBV11-1 and TRBJ2-5; TRBD1 is a possible D gene (5 bases). Germline assignment: CDR1 SGHAT and CDR2 FQDESV (reference sequence). Trimming took off 4 bases at V and 3 bases at J, with 15 bases between the two ends. The CDR3 runs to 15 residues. CDR3 bases: TGTGCCAGCAGCTCCAGCCAGGGTGGGAAAGAGACCCAGTACTTC. This translates into CASSSSQGGKETQYF.

V is TRBV28 and J is TRBJ2-4; tentative D call: TRBD1 (5 bases). The V and J ends lost 6 bases and 3 bases respectively, with 15 bases between them. The CDR3 loop spans 15 amino acids. CDR1 is MDHEN, CDR2 SYDVKM, per germline. CDR3 sequence reads: CASSPLGQGKNIQYF. CDR3 DNA sequence: TGTGCCAGCAGCCCCCTCGGCCAGGGCAAAAACATTCAGTACTTC.